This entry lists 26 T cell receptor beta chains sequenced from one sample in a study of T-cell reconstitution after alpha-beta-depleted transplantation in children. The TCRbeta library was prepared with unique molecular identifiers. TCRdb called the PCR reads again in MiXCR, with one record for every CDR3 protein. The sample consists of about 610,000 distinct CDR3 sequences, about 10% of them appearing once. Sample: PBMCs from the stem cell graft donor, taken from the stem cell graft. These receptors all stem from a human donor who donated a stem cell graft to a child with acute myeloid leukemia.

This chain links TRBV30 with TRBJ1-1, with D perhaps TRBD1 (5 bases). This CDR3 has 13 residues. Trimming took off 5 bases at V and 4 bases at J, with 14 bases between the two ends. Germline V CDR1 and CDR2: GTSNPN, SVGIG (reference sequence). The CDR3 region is CAWEQGGGTEAFF. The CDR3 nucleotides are TGTGCCTGGGAGCAGGGTGGGGGCACTGAAGCTTTCTTT.

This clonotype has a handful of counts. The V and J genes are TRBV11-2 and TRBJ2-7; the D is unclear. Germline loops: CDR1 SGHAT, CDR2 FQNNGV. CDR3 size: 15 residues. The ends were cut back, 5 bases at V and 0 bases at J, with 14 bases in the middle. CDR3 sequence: CASSPSPTASYEQYF. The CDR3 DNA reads TGTGCCAGCAGCCCCTCCCCGACTGCCTCCTACGAGCAGTACTTC.

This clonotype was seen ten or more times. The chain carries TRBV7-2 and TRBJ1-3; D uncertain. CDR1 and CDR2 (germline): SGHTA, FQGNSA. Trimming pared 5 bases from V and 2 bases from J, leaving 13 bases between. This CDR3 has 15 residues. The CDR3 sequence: CASSISFATGNTIYF. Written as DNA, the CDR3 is TGTGCCAGCAGCATAAGCTTCGCTACTGGAAACACCATATATTTT.

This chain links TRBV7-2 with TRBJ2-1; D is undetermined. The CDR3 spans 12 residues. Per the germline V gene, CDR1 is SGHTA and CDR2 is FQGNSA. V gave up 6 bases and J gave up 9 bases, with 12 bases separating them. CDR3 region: CASSFRTSEQFF. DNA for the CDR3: TGTGCCAGCAGTTTCCGGACCAGTGAGCAGTTCTTC.

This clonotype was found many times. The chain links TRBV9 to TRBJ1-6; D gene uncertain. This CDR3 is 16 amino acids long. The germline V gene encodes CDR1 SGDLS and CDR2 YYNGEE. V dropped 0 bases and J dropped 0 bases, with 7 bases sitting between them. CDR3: CASSVEPDSYNSPLHF. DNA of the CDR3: TGTGCCAGCAGCGTAGAACCGGACTCCTATAATTCACCCCTCCACTTT.

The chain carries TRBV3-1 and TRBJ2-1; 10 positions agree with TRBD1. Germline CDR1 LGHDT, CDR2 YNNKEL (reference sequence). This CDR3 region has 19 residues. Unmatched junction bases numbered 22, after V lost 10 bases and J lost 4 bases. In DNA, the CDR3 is TGTGCCATCTGTTTGATCGGTTTAGTGGGACAGGGGATTTACAATGAGCAGTTCTTC. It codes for CAICLIGLVGQGIYNEQFF.

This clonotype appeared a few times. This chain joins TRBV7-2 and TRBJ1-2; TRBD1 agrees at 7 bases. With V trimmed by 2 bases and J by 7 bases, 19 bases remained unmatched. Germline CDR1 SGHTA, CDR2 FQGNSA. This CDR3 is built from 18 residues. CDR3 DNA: TGTGCCAGCAGCTTAACGATGGCACAGGGGATCGCGGTAATTGGCTACACCTTC. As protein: CASSLTMAQGIAVIGYTF.

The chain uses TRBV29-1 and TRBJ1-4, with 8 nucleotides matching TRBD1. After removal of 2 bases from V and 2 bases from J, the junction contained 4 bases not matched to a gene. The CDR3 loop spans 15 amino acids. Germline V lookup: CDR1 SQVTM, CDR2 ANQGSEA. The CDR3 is CSVEPHRGTNEKLFF. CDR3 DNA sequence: TGCAGCGTTGAACCCCACAGGGGGACTAATGAAAAACTGTTTTTT.

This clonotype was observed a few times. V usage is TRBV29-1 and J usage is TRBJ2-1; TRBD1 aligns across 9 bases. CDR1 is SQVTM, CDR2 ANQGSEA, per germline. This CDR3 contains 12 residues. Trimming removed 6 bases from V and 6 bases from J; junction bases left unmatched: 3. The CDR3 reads CSVGQGRNEQFF. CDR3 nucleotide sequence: TGCAGCGTGGGACAGGGACGCAATGAGCAGTTCTTC.

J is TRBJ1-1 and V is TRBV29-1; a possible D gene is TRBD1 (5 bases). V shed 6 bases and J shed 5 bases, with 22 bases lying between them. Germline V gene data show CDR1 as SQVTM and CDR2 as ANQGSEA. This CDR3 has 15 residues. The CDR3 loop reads CSVHRQEWGGTEAFF. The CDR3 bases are TGCAGCGTGCACCGTCAAGAGTGGGGGGGAACTGAAGCTTTCTTT.

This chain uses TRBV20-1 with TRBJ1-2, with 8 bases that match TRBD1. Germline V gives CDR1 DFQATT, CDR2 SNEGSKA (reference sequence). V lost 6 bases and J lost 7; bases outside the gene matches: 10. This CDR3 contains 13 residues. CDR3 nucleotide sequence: TGCAGTGCCCTTGGACAGGGCCATCCTGGCTACACCTTC. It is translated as CSALGQGHPGYTF.

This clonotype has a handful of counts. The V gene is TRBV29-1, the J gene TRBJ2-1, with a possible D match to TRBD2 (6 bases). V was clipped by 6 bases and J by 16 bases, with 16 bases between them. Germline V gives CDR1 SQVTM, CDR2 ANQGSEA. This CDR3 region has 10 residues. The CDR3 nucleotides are TGCAGCGTAATACGGGACTTAGCTTTCTTC. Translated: CSVIRDLAFF.

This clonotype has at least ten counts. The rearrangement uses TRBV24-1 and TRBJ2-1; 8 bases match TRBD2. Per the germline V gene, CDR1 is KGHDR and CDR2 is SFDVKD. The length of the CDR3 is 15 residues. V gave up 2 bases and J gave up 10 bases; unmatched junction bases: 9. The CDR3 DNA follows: TGTGCCACCAGTGATTCTGGCGGGAGGTCACGGGAGCAGTTCTTC. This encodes CATSDSGGRSREQFF.

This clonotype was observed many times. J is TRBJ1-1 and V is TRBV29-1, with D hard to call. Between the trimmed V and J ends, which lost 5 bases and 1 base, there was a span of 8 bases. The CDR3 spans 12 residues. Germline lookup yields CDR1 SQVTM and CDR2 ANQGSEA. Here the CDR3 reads CSVQYGNTEAFF. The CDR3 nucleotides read TGCAGCGTTCAGTACGGGAACACTGAAGCTTTCTTT.

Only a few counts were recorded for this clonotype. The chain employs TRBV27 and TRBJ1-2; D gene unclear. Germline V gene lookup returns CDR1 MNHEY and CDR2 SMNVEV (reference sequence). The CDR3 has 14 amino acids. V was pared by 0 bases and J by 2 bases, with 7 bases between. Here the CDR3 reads CASSLSGRNYGYTF. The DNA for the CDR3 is TGTGCCAGCAGTTTATCTGGCAGAAACTATGGCTACACCTTC.

This chain's CDR3 is CSAPSTSGRYEQYF. The CDR3 nucleotides are TGCAGTGCTCCTTCGACTAGCGGGAGATACGAGCAGTACTTC. The V call is TRBV20-1, the J call TRBJ2-7; 12 bases are a match to TRBD2. V was pared by 5 bases and J by 4 bases, with 6 bases of the junction left unmatched. There are 14 residues in the CDR3. The germline V gene encodes CDR1 DFQATT and CDR2 SNEGSKA (reference sequence).

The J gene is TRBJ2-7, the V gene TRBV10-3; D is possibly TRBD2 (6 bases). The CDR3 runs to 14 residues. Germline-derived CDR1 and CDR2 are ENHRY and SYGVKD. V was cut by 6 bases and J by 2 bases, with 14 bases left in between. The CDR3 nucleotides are TGTGCCATCAGGGGGGACGGGAGTCCCTACGAGCAGTACTTC. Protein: CAIRGDGSPYEQYF.

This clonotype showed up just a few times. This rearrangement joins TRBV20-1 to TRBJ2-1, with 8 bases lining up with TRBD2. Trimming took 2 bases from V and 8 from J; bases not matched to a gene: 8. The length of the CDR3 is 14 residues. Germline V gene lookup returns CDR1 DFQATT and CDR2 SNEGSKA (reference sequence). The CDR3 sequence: CSARPRTSWDEQFF. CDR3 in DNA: TGCAGTGCTAGACCCAGGACTAGCTGGGATGAGCAGTTCTTC.

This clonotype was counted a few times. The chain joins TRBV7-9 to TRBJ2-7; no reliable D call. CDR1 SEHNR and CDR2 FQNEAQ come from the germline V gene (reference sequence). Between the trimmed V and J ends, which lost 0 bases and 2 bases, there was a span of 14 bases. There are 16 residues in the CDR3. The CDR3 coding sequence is TGTGCCAGCAGCTTAGCCGTGGCATTTACTCCCTACGAGCAGTACTTC. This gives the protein CASSLAVAFTPYEQYF. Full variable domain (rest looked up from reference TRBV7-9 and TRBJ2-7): DTGVSQNPRHKITKRGQNVTFRCDPISEHNRLYWYRQTLGQGPEFLTYFQNEAQLEKSRLLSDRFSAERPKGSFSTLEIQRTEQGDSAMYLCASSLAVAFTPYEQYFGPGTRLTVT.

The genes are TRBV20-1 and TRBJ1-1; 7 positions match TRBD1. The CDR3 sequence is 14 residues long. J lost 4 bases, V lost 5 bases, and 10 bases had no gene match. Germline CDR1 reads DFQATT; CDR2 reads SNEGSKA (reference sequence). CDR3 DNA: TGCAGTGCTTTCGCTAGGGGGCAAGGCACTGAAGCTTTCTTT. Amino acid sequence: CSAFARGQGTEAFF.

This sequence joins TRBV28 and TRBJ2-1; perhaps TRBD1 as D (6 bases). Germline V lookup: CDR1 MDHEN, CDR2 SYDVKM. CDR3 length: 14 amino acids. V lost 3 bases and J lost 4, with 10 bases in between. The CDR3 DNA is TGTGCCAGCAGTTTGGGGGCGGAGTACAATGAGCAGTTCTTC. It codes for CASSLGAEYNEQFF.

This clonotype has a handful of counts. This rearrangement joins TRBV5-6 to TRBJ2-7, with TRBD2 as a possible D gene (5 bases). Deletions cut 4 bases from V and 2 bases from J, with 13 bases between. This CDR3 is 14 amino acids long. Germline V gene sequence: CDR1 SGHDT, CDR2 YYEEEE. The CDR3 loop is CASSLERLTYEQYF. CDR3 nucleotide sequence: TGTGCCAGCAGCCTGGAGCGACTAACCTACGAGCAGTACTTC.

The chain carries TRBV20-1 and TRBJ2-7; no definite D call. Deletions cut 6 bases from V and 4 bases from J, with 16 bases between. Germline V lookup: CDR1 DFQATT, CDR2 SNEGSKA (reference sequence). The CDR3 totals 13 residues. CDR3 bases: TGCAGTGCCGTGGGCCGGTCCTCGTACGAGCAGTACTTC. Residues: CSAVGRSSYEQYF.

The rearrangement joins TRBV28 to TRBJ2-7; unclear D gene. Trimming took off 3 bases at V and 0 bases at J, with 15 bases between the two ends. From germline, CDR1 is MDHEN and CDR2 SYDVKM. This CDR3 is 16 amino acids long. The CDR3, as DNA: TGTGCCAGCAGTTTTAATATGGACCCAAGCTCCTACGAGCAGTACTTC. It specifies CASSFNMDPSSYEQYF.

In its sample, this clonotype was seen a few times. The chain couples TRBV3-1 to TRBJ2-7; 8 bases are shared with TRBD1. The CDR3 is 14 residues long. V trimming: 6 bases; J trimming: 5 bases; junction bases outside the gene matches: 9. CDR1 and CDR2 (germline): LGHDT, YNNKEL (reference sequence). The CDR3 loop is CASSDRGRGDEQYF. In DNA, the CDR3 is TGTGCCAGCAGTGACAGGGGACGAGGCGACGAGCAGTACTTC.

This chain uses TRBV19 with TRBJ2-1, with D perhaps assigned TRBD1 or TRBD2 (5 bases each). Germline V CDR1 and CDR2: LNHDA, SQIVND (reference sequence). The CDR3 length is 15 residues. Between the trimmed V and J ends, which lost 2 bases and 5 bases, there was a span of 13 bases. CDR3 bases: TGTGCCAGTAGTATAACCCCGCTGGGGGACAATGAGCAGTTCTTC. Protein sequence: CASSITPLGDNEQFF.